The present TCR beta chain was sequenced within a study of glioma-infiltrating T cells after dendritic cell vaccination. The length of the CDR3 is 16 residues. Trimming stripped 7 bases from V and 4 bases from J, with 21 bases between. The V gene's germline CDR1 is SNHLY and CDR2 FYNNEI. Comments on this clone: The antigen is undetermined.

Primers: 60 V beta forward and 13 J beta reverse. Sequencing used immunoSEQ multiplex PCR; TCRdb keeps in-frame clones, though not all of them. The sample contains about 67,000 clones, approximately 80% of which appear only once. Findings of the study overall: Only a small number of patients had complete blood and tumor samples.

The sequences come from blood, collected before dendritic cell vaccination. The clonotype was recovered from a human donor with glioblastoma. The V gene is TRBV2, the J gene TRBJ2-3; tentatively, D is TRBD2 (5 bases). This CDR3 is CASNPLAGVGSDTQYF. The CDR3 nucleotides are TGTGCCAGCAACCCGCTAGCTGGGGTAGGGTCAGATACGCAGTATTTT.